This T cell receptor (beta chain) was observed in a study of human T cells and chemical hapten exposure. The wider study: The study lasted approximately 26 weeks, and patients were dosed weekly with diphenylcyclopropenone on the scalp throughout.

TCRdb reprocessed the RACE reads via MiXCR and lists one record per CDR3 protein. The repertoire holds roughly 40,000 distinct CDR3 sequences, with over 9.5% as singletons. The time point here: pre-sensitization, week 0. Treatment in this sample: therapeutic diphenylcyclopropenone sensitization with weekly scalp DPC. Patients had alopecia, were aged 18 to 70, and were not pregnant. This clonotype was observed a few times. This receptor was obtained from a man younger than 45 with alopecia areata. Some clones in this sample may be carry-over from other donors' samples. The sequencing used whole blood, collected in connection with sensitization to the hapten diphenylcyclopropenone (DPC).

This chain's CDR3 is CSASSAGGRSGANVLTF. CDR3 DNA sequence: TGCAGTGCTAGCTCGGCAGGGGGGCGCTCTGGGGCCAACGTCCTGACTTTC. J is TRBJ2-6 and V is TRBV20-1, with TRBD1 as a possible D gene (7 bases). Germline loops: CDR1 DFQATT, CDR2 SNEGSKA (reference sequence). Deletions cut 3 bases from V and 0 bases from J, with 15 bases between. The CDR3 extends over 17 amino acids.